This entry lists 20 T cell receptor beta chains sequenced from one sample in a study of shared clonotypes between healthy human individuals. The protocol was immunoSEQ multiplex PCR, while the TCRdb copy is restricted to in-frame clones and leaves out a portion. Of 2 million to 2.5 million clones listed, approximately 94% are singletons. The sequenced sample was naive CD4+ T cells sorted from blood. Subset indicated: CD45RA+ positively selected. The receptors were gathered from a man aged 18 to 30 in good health.

The rearrangement uses TRBV9 and TRBJ2-3; possibly TRBD1 for D (5 bases). The CDR3 consists of 15 residues. Germline V gene lookup returns CDR1 SGDLS and CDR2 YYNGEE. V lost 2 bases to trimming and J lost 0 bases, with 10 bases between them. CDR3 nucleotides: TGTGCCAGCAGCGTGGACATACCTAGCACAGATACGCAGTATTTT. This encodes CASSVDIPSTDTQYF.

As to this clone: Its ends do not fully match the called genes, so a read error is possible. The chain recombines TRBV4-3 with TRBJ1-2, with D uncertain. Germline V gives CDR1 LGHNA, CDR2 YSLEER. This CDR3 is 13 amino acids long. The DNA of the CDR3 is TGCGCCAGCGGCCAAGATCGGGTCTATGGCTACACCTTC. Protein: CASGQDRVYGYTF.

The chain is built from TRBV11-2 and TRBJ2-4; D is unclear. CDR1 is SGHAT and CDR2 is FQNNGV in the germline V gene. V was shortened by 4 bases and J by 7 bases, with 11 bases between the two germline ends. The CDR3 totals 13 residues. CDR3 coding DNA: TGTGCCAGCAGCTCCGGGTTAGTGAACATTCAGTACTTC. As protein: CASSSGLVNIQYF. The full variable domain, in which reference TRBV11-2 and TRBJ2-4 provide the parts outside the CDR3, is EAGVAQSPRYKIIEKRQSVAFWCNPISGHATLYWYQQILGQGPKLLIQFQNNGVVDDSQLPKDRFSAERLKGVDSTLKIQPAKLEDSAVYLCASSSGLVNIQYFGAGTRLSVL.

The gene calls are TRBV6-6 and TRBJ2-6; D perhaps matches TRBD1 (5 bases). The CDR3 loop spans 15 amino acids. V gave up 6 bases and J gave up 1 base, with 10 bases separating them. CDR1 and CDR2 from the germline V gene are MNHNY and SVGAGI (reference sequence). The CDR3: CASRSGSSGANVLTF. The CDR3 nucleotides read TGTGCCAGCAGGTCAGGGTCTTCTGGGGCCAACGTCCTGACTTTC.

This chain links TRBV5-5 with TRBJ2-3, with 8 bases matching TRBD2. The V and J ends lost 1 base and 6 bases, in that order; junction bases with no gene match: 4. The CDR3 runs to 14 residues. The germline V gene encodes CDR1 SGHKS and CDR2 YYEKEE (reference sequence). This CDR3 is CASSLLSGSDTQYF. The CDR3 DNA sequence: TGTGCCAGCAGCTTGCTAAGCGGGAGCGATACGCAGTATTTT. The whole variable domain, remainder taken from reference TRBV5-5 and TRBJ2-3, is DAGVTQSPTHLIKTRGQQVTLRCSPISGHKSVSWYQQVLGQGPQFIFQYYEKEERGRGNFPDRFSARQFPNYSSELNVNALLLGDSALYLCASSLLSGSDTQYFGPGTRLTVL.

The chain carries TRBV5-1 and TRBJ1-3, with 8 bases that match TRBD1. The germline CDR1 and CDR2 sequences are SGHRS and YFSETQ. The CDR3 is 14 amino acids. V lost 7 bases and J lost 0; bases outside the gene matches: 3. As DNA, the CDR3 is TGCGCCAGCGGGACAGGATTCTCTGGAAACACCATATATTTT. This sequence encodes CASGTGFSGNTIYF.

This clone was seen only a few times. Other DNA sequences in this specimen translate into the identical CDR3. The V gene is TRBV18, the J gene TRBJ1-5; the D is unclear. V lost 2 bases to trimming and J lost 4 bases, with 6 bases between them. The V gene's germline CDR1 is KGHSH and CDR2 LQKENI. The CDR3 totals 13 residues. The CDR3 coding sequence is TGTGCCAGCTCACCAGAGGTGAATCAGCCCCAGCATTTT. This encodes CASSPEVNQPQHF.

V and J are TRBV7-6 and TRBJ2-7; D not certain. Trimming pared 5 bases from V and 5 bases from J, leaving 16 bases between. Germline CDR1 reads SGHVS; CDR2 reads FNYEAQ. The CDR3 totals 14 residues. The CDR3 nucleotides read TGTGCCAGCAGCCCTCTGGCCCCTCGGAACGAGCAGTACTTC. It codes for CASSPLAPRNEQYF.

In regard to this clone: Other DNA sequences of this sample code for an identical CDR3. This chain joins TRBV10-1 and TRBJ2-5; possible D gene TRBD2, 6 bases. The CDR3 runs 14 residues. V gave up 2 bases and J gave up 5 bases, with 12 bases separating them. Germline CDR1 and CDR2: WNHNN and SYGVQD (reference sequence). This CDR3 is CASSERGAWETQYF. In DNA form, the CDR3 reads TGCGCCAGCAGTGAGCGCGGGGCTTGGGAGACCCAGTACTTC.

The chain uses TRBV6-1 and TRBJ1-2, with a possible D match to TRBD1 (6 bases). The CDR3 contains 17 residues. The germline V gene encodes CDR1 MNHNS and CDR2 SASEGT. V lost 2 bases and J lost 1, with 17 bases in between. Here the CDR3 reads CASSERRGGRGNYGYTF. DNA of the CDR3: TGTGCCAGCAGTGAAAGGAGGGGCGGCAGGGGTAACTATGGCTACACCTTC.

The chain employs TRBV5-1 and TRBJ2-7; 7 bases line up with TRBD2. CDR1 and CDR2 (germline): SGHRS, YFSETQ. The V and J ends lost 0 bases and 0 bases, in that order; junction bases with no gene match: 3. The CDR3 consists of 15 residues. CDR3 sequence: CASSLAAGISYEQYF. The CDR3, as DNA: TGCGCCAGCAGCTTGGCAGCGGGGATCTCCTACGAGCAGTACTTC.

The V and J genes are TRBV28 and TRBJ1-1; tentatively, D is TRBD1 (5 bases). This CDR3 contains 15 residues. Deletions cut 7 bases from V and 4 bases from J, with 19 bases between. Germline-derived CDR1 and CDR2 are MDHEN and SYDVKM. The DNA of the CDR3 is TGTGCCAGCATGGGGGTTGAAGGCCTCGGCACTGAAGCTTTCTTT. Translated: CASMGVEGLGTEAFF.

This rearrangement joins TRBV6-1 to TRBJ1-3; D is ambiguous. The CDR3 has 17 residues. With 2 bases removed from V and 4 bases from J, the gap between germline ends came to 18 bases. The germline V gene encodes CDR1 MNHNS and CDR2 SASEGT. The CDR3 reads CASSERSGGREGNTIYF. Written as DNA, the CDR3 is TGTGCCAGCAGTGAACGGTCAGGAGGTCGAGAGGGAAACACCATATATTTT.

The rearrangement uses TRBV5-1 and TRBJ1-4; tentatively, D is TRBD1 (5 bases). This CDR3 spans 16 amino acids. The germline V and J ends were trimmed by 4 bases and 3 bases, with 16 bases remaining between them. In germline, CDR1 is SGHRS, CDR2 YFSETQ. The CDR3 DNA follows: TGCGCCAGCAGCATGTACTCCAGGGTAGCTAATGAAAAACTGTTTTTT. It translates to CASSMYSRVANEKLFF.

The chain links TRBV6-6 to TRBJ1-5; D is unresolved. The CDR3 is 16 amino acids. From germline, CDR1 is MNHNY and CDR2 SVGAGI (reference sequence). Trimming stripped 5 bases from V and 3 bases from J, with 17 bases between. The CDR3 sequence: CASSTQDGPPNQPQHF. DNA for the CDR3: TGTGCCAGCAGTACCCAAGACGGGCCTCCCAATCAGCCCCAGCATTTT.

V and J are TRBV4-3 and TRBJ1-4, with D unclear. Per the germline V gene, CDR1 is LGHNA and CDR2 is YSLEER. CDR3 size: 16 residues. Trimming removed 4 bases from V and 4 bases from J, with 16 bases in between. The CDR3 nucleotides read TGCGCCAGCAGCCCCGTGGATATGGATGGTAATGAAAAACTGTTTTTT. This codes for CASSPVDMDGNEKLFF.

The V call is TRBV18, the J call TRBJ2-7; 12 nucleotides match TRBD2. V lost 8 bases, J lost 6 bases, and 5 bases stayed unmatched. The CDR3 extends over 13 amino acids. CDR1 and CDR2 from the germline V gene are KGHSH and LQKENI. DNA of the CDR3: TGTGCCAGCCACGGACTAGCGGGAAGCGAGCAGTACTTC. Its protein is CASHGLAGSEQYF.

V usage is TRBV13 and J usage is TRBJ1-3; D gene unclear. Germline CDR1 reads PRHDT; CDR2 reads FYEKMQ (reference sequence). V dropped 7 bases and J dropped 0 bases, with 13 bases sitting between them. The CDR3 has 15 amino acids. CDR3 nucleotides: TGTGCCAGCACGCAAGCAGCCGTCTCTGGAAACACCATATATTTT. It specifies CASTQAAVSGNTIYF.

This clone occurred once. V and J are TRBV13 and TRBJ2-7; TRBD2 agrees at 11 bases. The CDR3 totals 19 residues. V dropped 5 bases and J dropped 7; count of bases not matched to a gene: 22. Per the germline V gene, CDR1 is PRHDT and CDR2 is FYEKMQ (reference sequence). CDR3 region: CASSREPSGTSGEKGEQYF. The DNA of the CDR3 is TGTGCCAGCAGCCGAGAGCCGTCTGGGACTAGCGGCGAAAAGGGGGAGCAGTACTTC.

This chain uses TRBV6-5 with TRBJ2-7; weak D call: TRBD2 (6 bases). V was shortened by 0 bases and J by 0 bases, with 12 bases between the two germline ends. CDR3 length: 16 residues. The germline gives CDR1 MNHEY, CDR2 SVGAGI. The CDR3 DNA reads TGTGCCAGCAGTTACTCGCGCCCCGGGGGCTCCTACGAGCAGTACTTC. It codes for CASSYSRPGGSYEQYF.